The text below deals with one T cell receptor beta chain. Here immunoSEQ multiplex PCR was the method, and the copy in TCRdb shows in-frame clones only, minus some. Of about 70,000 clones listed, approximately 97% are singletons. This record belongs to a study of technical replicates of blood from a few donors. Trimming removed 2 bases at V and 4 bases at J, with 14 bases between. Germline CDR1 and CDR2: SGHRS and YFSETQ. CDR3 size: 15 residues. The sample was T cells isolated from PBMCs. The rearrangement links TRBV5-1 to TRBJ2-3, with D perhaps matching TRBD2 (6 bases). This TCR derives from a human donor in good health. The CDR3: CASSFRSGSADTQYF. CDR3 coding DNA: TGCGCCAGCAGCTTCAGATCCGGGAGTGCAGATACGCAGTATTTT.